The rows below give T cell receptor beta chains drawn from one sample of a study of graft-versus-host responses after intestinal transplantation. The protocol was immunoSEQ multiplex PCR, while the TCRdb copy is restricted to in-frame clones and leaves out a portion. Counted here are fewer than 150,000 clones, roughly nine tenths occurring once; the ten biggest clones make up over 0.15%. The antigens these receptors bind are not known. The starting material was unstimulated CD4+ T cells sorted from spleen or lymph node cells, obtained before intestinal transplant. These receptors were collected from a human donor who received an intestinal transplant. The CDR3 runs from the conserved cysteine through the conserved F or W. D genes are given only for firm matches. Not all rows give a size; the values are once, few, many and, for expanded clones, a class.

v_gene: TRBV5-4
j_gene: TRBJ1-3
abundance: .
d_gene: .
CDR3nt: TGTGCCAGCAGCTTGGCGAGGACAGACTCTGGAAACACCATATATTTT
CDR3aa: CASSLARTDSGNTIYF

v_gene: TRBV2
j_gene: TRBJ2-6
abundance: .
d_gene: TRBD1
CDR3nt: TGTGCCAGCATGAGGACAGGGCGGGAATTAGGGGCCAACGTCCTGACTTTC
CDR3aa: CASMRTGRELGANVLTF

v_gene: TRBV23-1
j_gene: TRBJ1-3
abundance: .
d_gene: .
CDR3nt: TGCGCCAGCAGTCAAAAGACCCAGGGGTTCCAACACTCTGGAAACACCATATATTTT
CDR3aa: CASSQKTQGFQHSGNTIYF

v_gene: TRBV18
j_gene: TRBJ2-2
abundance: .
d_gene: TRBD1
CDR3nt: TGTGCCAGCTCACCGATAGGACAGGGGTCCGGGGAGCTGTTTTTT
CDR3aa: CASSPIGQGSGELFF

v_gene: TRBV11-3
j_gene: TRBJ2-3
abundance: .
d_gene: .
CDR3nt: TGTGCCAGCAGCTGGGGAACCGGGACAAGATTTAGCACAGATACGCAGTATTTT
CDR3aa: CASSWGTGTRFSTDTQYF

v_gene: TRBV7-2
j_gene: TRBJ2-1
abundance: .
d_gene: .
CDR3nt: TGTGCCAGCACCCCCTCACTAGGACTGATTACCTACAATGAGCAGTTCTTC
CDR3aa: CASTPSLGLITYNEQFF

v_gene: TRBV13
j_gene: TRBJ2-3
abundance: .
d_gene: .
CDR3nt: TGTGCCAGCAGCCCGGACAGAAGCACAGATACGCAGTATTTT
CDR3aa: CASSPDRSTDTQYF

v_gene: TRBV6-5
j_gene: TRBJ1-2
abundance: .
d_gene: .
CDR3nt: TGTGCCAGCAGTTACCAGGACAGCGATGGCTACACCTTC
CDR3aa: CASSYQDSDGYTF

v_gene: TRBV6-1
j_gene: TRBJ1-1
abundance: .
d_gene: TRBD1
CDR3nt: TGTGCCAGCAGGTTTGACAGGGGGGGAGAAGCTTTCTTT
CDR3aa: CASRFDRGGEAFF

v_gene: TRBV7-2
j_gene: TRBJ2-7
abundance: .
d_gene: .
CDR3nt: TGTGCCAGCGGAGGGTCCGAGCAGTACTTC
CDR3aa: CASGGSEQYF

v_gene: TRBV6-5
j_gene: TRBJ1-2
abundance: .
d_gene: .
CDR3nt: TGTGCCAGCAACCGAGAGGGCTATGGCTACACCTTC
CDR3aa: CASNREGYGYTF

v_gene: TRBV9
j_gene: TRBJ2-1
abundance: once
d_gene: .
CDR3nt: TGTGCCAGCAGCGAGGGGAATGAGCAGTTCTTC
CDR3aa: CASSEGNEQFF

v_gene: TRBV27
j_gene: TRBJ2-1
abundance: .
d_gene: .
CDR3nt: TGTGCCAGCAGTTCCAGCCCGAGCGGTTACGTGTACAATGAGCAGTTCTTC
CDR3aa: CASSSSPSGYVYNEQFF

v_gene: TRBV15
j_gene: TRBJ2-5
abundance: once
d_gene: TRBD1
CDR3nt: TGTGCCACCAGCAGAAACCGGGACAGTCAAGAGACCCAGTACTTC
CDR3aa: CATSRNRDSQETQYF

v_gene: TRBV18
j_gene: TRBJ2-5
abundance: .
d_gene: .
CDR3nt: TGTGCCAGCTCACCCCGGGATCAAGAGACCCAGTACTTC
CDR3aa: CASSPRDQETQYF

v_gene: TRBV4-2
j_gene: TRBJ1-2
abundance: .
d_gene: .
CDR3nt: TGTGCCAGCAGCCAAGGGCCCAATGGGAACTATGGCTACACCTTC
CDR3aa: CASSQGPNGNYGYTF

v_gene: TRBV6-1
j_gene: TRBJ1-2
abundance: .
d_gene: .
CDR3nt: TGTGCCAGCAGCGAAAGGGCCTTTGGATCCACCGAATATGGCTACACCTTC
CDR3aa: CASSERAFGSTEYGYTF

v_gene: TRBV10-1
j_gene: TRBJ2-3
abundance: .
d_gene: TRBD2
CDR3nt: TGCGCCAGCAGTATAGCGGGGGGCACAGATACGCAGTATTTT
CDR3aa: CASSIAGGTDTQYF

v_gene: TRBV7-2
j_gene: TRBJ2-3
abundance: .
d_gene: .
CDR3nt: TGTGCCAGCAGCCCCCAGTGGGGGAACGCAGATACGCAGTATTTT
CDR3aa: CASSPQWGNADTQYF

v_gene: TRBV5-4
j_gene: TRBJ2-3
abundance: .
d_gene: .
CDR3nt: TGTGCCAGCAGCCAGGAGCGGGCAGATACGCAGTATTTT
CDR3aa: CASSQERADTQYF

v_gene: TRBV9
j_gene: TRBJ2-7
abundance: .
d_gene: TRBD1
CDR3nt: TGTGCCAACAGCGGACCGGACAGGGTCCACGAGCAGTACTTC
CDR3aa: CANSGPDRVHEQYF

v_gene: TRBV6-1
j_gene: TRBJ2-2
abundance: .
d_gene: TRBD2
CDR3nt: TGTGCCAGCAGTGAAGTGGTGTGGCTAGCGGGGGCCCCCGGGGAGCTGTTTTTT
CDR3aa: CASSEVVWLAGAPGELFF

v_gene: TRBV27
j_gene: TRBJ1-6
abundance: .
d_gene: .
CDR3nt: TGTGCCAGTAGAGGAGGGGGTAATAATTCACCCCTCCACTTT
CDR3aa: CASRGGGNNSPLHF

v_gene: TRBV5-6
j_gene: TRBJ1-5
abundance: .
d_gene: .
CDR3nt: TGTGCCAGCAGCGGTGGGCCAGGTAATCAGCCCCAGCATTTT
CDR3aa: CASSGGPGNQPQHF

v_gene: TRBV19
j_gene: TRBJ1-2
abundance: .
d_gene: .
CDR3nt: TGTGCCAGTAGGCAAGTAGAGAAATCTGGCTACACCTTC
CDR3aa: CASRQVEKSGYTF

v_gene: TRBV18
j_gene: TRBJ2-1
abundance: .
d_gene: .
CDR3nt: TGTGCCAGCTCACCACCGGCTGAGCATGAGCAGTTCTTC
CDR3aa: CASSPPAEHEQFF

v_gene: TRBV30
j_gene: TRBJ1-3
abundance: .
d_gene: .
CDR3nt: TGTGCCTGGAGTGTGGGGAGCTCTGGAAACACCATATATTTT
CDR3aa: CAWSVGSSGNTIYF

v_gene: TRBV30
j_gene: TRBJ1-2
abundance: .
d_gene: .
CDR3nt: TGTGCCTGGAGTGTATCCCGCTATGGCTACACCTTC
CDR3aa: CAWSVSRYGYTF

v_gene: TRBV13
j_gene: TRBJ2-7
abundance: .
d_gene: .
CDR3nt: TGTGCCAGCAGATCCGGGGTAACCCCAGGCTACGAGCAGTACTTC
CDR3aa: CASRSGVTPGYEQYF

v_gene: TRBV23-1
j_gene: TRBJ2-7
abundance: .
d_gene: TRBD2
CDR3nt: TGCGCCAGCTCTAGGGAGGGGATTTTCTCCTACGAGCAGTACTTC
CDR3aa: CASSREGIFSYEQYF

v_gene: TRBV18
j_gene: TRBJ2-5
abundance: .
d_gene: TRBD1
CDR3nt: TGTGCCAGCTCACCAAGAGACAGGGCGGGGACCCAGTACTTC
CDR3aa: CASSPRDRAGTQYF

v_gene: TRBV29-1
j_gene: TRBJ1-1
abundance: .
d_gene: .
CDR3nt: TGCAGCGGCCAAGGAGGGCTTCGGGCTGAAGCTTTCTTT
CDR3aa: CSGQGGLRAEAFF

v_gene: TRBV9
j_gene: TRBJ1-3
abundance: .
d_gene: .
CDR3nt: TGTGCCAGCAGCGTATTAGGTGGAAACACCATATATTTT
CDR3aa: CASSVLGGNTIYF

v_gene: TRBV15
j_gene: TRBJ1-1
abundance: .
d_gene: .
CDR3nt: TGTGCCACCAGCTGGGGACGTAGGAACACTGAAGCTTTCTTT
CDR3aa: CATSWGRRNTEAFF

v_gene: TRBV21-1
j_gene: TRBJ2-2
abundance: once
d_gene: .
CDR3nt: TGTGCCAGCAGCCCGTGGGACACCGGGGAGCTGTTTTTT
CDR3aa: CASSPWDTGELFF

v_gene: TRBV11-3
j_gene: TRBJ2-7
abundance: once
d_gene: .
CDR3nt: TGTGCCAGCAGCAGCACAATCTGGGAGCAGTACTTC
CDR3aa: CASSSTIWEQYF

v_gene: TRBV11-2
j_gene: TRBJ2-5
abundance: .
d_gene: TRBD1
CDR3nt: TGTGCCAGCAGCCGGGGCAGGGGGCTTCACAAAGAGACCCAGTACTTC
CDR3aa: CASSRGRGLHKETQYF

v_gene: TRBV9
j_gene: TRBJ2-7
abundance: .
d_gene: TRBD2
CDR3nt: TGTGCCAGCAGCCCTCGGGGGGGGCACTCCTACGAGCAGTACTTC
CDR3aa: CASSPRGGHSYEQYF

v_gene: TRBV6-1
j_gene: TRBJ1-1
abundance: .
d_gene: .
CDR3nt: TGTGCCACCCTCGAGGGGACTGAAGCTTTCTTT
CDR3aa: CATLEGTEAFF

v_gene: TRBV5-1
j_gene: TRBJ1-1
abundance: once
d_gene: .
CDR3nt: TGCGCCAGCAGCTTGGGGGTATCGAACACTGAAGCTTTCTTT
CDR3aa: CASSLGVSNTEAFF

v_gene: TRBV27
j_gene: TRBJ1-1
abundance: .
d_gene: .
CDR3nt: TGTGCCAGCAGTTATTTGTACGGACCGAACACTGAAGCTTTCTTT
CDR3aa: CASSYLYGPNTEAFF

v_gene: TRBV19
j_gene: TRBJ1-6
abundance: .
d_gene: .
CDR3nt: TGTGCCAGTAGTATTCCCCCTCGTCTGGGGTCACCCCTCCACTTT
CDR3aa: CASSIPPRLGSPLHF

v_gene: TRBV5-6
j_gene: TRBJ1-4
abundance: .
d_gene: TRBD1
CDR3nt: TGTGCCAGCAGCCGTACAGGGGGAGTAAGAGAAAAACTGTTTTTT
CDR3aa: CASSRTGGVREKLFF

v_gene: TRBV19
j_gene: TRBJ2-3
abundance: .
d_gene: TRBD2
CDR3nt: TGTGCCAGCAAGTATAGGGGGACTAGCGGGGTGGGAGATACGCAGTATTTT
CDR3aa: CASKYRGTSGVGDTQYF

v_gene: TRBV15
j_gene: TRBJ2-1
abundance: .
d_gene: .
CDR3nt: TGTGCCACCAGCAGGGAATTCAAGCAGTTCTTC
CDR3aa: CATSREFKQFF

v_gene: TRBV19
j_gene: TRBJ1-1
abundance: .
d_gene: .
CDR3nt: TGTGCCAGTAGTATGGCGAGAGGCACTGAAGCTTTCTTT
CDR3aa: CASSMARGTEAFF

v_gene: TRBV6-6
j_gene: TRBJ1-6
abundance: .
d_gene: .
CDR3nt: TGTGCCAGCAGTAAACCCCTGGGGGCAGGGAACTCACCCCTCCACTTT
CDR3aa: CASSKPLGAGNSPLHF

v_gene: TRBV9
j_gene: TRBJ1-2
abundance: .
d_gene: .
CDR3nt: TGTGCCAGCAGCGCCTCGGGGGTCTATGGCTACACCTTC
CDR3aa: CASSASGVYGYTF

v_gene: TRBV19
j_gene: TRBJ1-2
abundance: .
d_gene: TRBD1
CDR3nt: TGTGCCAGTAGTATGGGGACAGCCAACTATGGCTACACCTTC
CDR3aa: CASSMGTANYGYTF

v_gene: TRBV6-1
j_gene: TRBJ1-1
abundance: .
d_gene: .
CDR3nt: TGTGCCAGCAGTGACAACGGAGTCTACACTGAAGCTTTCTTT
CDR3aa: CASSDNGVYTEAFF

v_gene: TRBV11-2
j_gene: TRBJ2-5
abundance: once
d_gene: .
CDR3nt: TGTGCCAGCAGCTTAAGCCGGGGTGGTAAAGAGACCCAGTACTTC
CDR3aa: CASSLSRGGKETQYF

v_gene: TRBV7-2
j_gene: TRBJ2-5
abundance: .
d_gene: TRBD2
CDR3nt: TGTGCCAGCAGCTTAATTGCTAGCGGGGGCCAAGAGACCCAGTACTTC
CDR3aa: CASSLIASGGQETQYF

v_gene: TRBV12-5
j_gene: TRBJ1-1
abundance: once
d_gene: .
CDR3nt: TGTGCTAGTGGTTTGGTACAGGGTATGGTTGGAGCTTTCTTT
CDR3aa: CASGLVQGMVGAFF